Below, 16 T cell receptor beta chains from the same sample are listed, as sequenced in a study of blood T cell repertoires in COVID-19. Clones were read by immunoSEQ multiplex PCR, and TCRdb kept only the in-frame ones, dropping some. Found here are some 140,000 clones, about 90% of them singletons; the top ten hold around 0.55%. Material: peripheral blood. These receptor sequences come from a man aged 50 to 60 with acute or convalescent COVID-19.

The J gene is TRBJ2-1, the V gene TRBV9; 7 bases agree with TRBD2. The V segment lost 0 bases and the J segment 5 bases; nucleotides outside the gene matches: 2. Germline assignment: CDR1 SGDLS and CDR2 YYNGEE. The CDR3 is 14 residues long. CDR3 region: CASSVESGNNEQFF. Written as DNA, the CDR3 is TGTGCCAGCAGCGTAGAAAGCGGGAACAATGAGCAGTTCTTC.

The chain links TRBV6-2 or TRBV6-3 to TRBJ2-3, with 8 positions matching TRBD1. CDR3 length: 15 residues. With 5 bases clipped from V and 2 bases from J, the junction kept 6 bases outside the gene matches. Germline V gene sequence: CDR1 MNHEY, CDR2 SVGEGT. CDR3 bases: TGTGCCAGCAGTAGCCGACAGGGGTCCACAGATACGCAGTATTTT. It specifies CASSSRQGSTDTQYF.

The CDR3 bases are TGTGCCAGCAGCGAATGGAGTGGTGGGTTTCTGGGCACAGATACGCAGTATTTT. Translating it yields CASSEWSGGFLGTDTQYF. This rearrangement joins TRBV2 to TRBJ2-3, with D unclear. This CDR3 contains 18 residues. Trimming removed 6 bases from V and 1 base from J, with 23 bases in between. Germline CDR1 SNHLY, CDR2 FYNNEI.

CDR3 nucleotides: TGTGCCTGGAGTGTGGGAGGTGGAGATGGCTACACCTTC. This translates into CAWSVGGGDGYTF. The genes are TRBV30 and TRBJ1-2; no firm D call. Trimming removed 0 bases at V and 6 bases at J, with 11 bases between. The germline CDR1 and CDR2 sequences are GTSNPN and SVGIG (reference sequence). The CDR3 totals 13 residues.

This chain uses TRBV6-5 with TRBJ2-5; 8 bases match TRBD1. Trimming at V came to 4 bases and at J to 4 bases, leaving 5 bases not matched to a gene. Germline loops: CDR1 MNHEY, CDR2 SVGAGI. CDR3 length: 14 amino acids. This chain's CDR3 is CASSSSQGGETQYF. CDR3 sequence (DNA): TGTGCCAGCAGTTCGTCACAGGGGGGAGAGACCCAGTACTTC.

CDR3 amino acids: CSLTPRGNTDTQYF. Here the CDR3 DNA reads TGCAGCCTTACCCCCCGGGGGAACACAGATACGCAGTATTTT. The rearrangement links TRBV29-1 to TRBJ2-3; the D gene is possibly TRBD2 (6 bases). The CDR3 spans 14 residues. The V end was cut by 8 bases, the J end by 2 bases, with 17 bases between. CDR1 SQVTM and CDR2 ANQGSEA come from the germline V gene.

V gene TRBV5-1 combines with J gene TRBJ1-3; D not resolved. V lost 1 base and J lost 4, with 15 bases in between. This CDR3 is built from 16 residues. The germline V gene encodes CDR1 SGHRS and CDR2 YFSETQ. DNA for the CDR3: TGCGCCAGCAGCTTGAAGCCGACGGCGGGAGGAAACACCATATATTTT. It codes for CASSLKPTAGGNTIYF.

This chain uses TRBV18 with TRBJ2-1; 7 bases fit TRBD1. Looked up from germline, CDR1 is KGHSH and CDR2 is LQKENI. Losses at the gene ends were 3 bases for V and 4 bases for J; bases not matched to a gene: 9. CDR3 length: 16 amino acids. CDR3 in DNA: TGTGCCAGCTCACCGAGATTGGGACAGAAGTACAATGAGCAGTTCTTC. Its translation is CASSPRLGQKYNEQFF.

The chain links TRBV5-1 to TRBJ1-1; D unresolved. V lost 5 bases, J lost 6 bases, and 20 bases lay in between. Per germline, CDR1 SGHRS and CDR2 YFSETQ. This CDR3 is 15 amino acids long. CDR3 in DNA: TGCGCCAGCAGGGCTACGGGTACCTATAACCCTGAAGCTTTCTTT. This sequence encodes CASRATGTYNPEAFF.

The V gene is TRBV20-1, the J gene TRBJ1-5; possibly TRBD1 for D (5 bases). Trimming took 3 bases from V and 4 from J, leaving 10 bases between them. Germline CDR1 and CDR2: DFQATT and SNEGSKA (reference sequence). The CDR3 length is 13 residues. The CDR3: CSASEQENQPQHF. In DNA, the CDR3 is TGCAGTGCTAGTGAACAGGAGAATCAGCCCCAGCATTTT.

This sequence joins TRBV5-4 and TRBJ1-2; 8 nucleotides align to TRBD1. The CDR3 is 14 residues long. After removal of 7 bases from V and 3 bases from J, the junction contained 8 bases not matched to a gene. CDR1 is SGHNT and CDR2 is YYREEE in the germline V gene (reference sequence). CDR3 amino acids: CASGNLDRDYGYTF. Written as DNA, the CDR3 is TGTGCCAGCGGCAACCTGGACAGGGACTATGGCTACACCTTC.

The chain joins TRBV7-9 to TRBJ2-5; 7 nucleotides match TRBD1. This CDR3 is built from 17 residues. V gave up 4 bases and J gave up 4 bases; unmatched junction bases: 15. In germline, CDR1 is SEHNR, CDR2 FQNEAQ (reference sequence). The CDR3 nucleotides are TGTGCCAGCAGCTCAAAGTTTAACCATCACAGGGGAGAGACCCAGTACTTC. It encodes CASSSKFNHHRGETQYF.

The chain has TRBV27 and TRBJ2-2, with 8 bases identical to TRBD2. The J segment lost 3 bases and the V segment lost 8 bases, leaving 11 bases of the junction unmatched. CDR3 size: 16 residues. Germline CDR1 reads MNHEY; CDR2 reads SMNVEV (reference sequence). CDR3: CASSEGLVLHTGELFF. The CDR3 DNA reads TGTGCCAGCTCCGAGGGACTAGTCCTCCACACCGGGGAGCTGTTTTTT.

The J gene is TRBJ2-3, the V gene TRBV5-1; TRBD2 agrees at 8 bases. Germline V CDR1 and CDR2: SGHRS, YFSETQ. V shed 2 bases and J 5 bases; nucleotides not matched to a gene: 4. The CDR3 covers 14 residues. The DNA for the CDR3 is TGCGCCAGCAGCTTTTCGCTAGCGGGAGATACGCAGTATTTT. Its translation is CASSFSLAGDTQYF.

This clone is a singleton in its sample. The CDR3, as DNA: TGTGCCAGCAGCTTGTATAGAGGAAGGGGCTACGAGCAGTACTTC. Amino acid sequence: CASSLYRGRGYEQYF. The rearrangement uses TRBV5-5 and TRBJ2-7; D possibly corresponds to TRBD1 (5 bases). Per the germline V gene, CDR1 is SGHKS and CDR2 is YYEKEE (reference sequence). The CDR3 loop spans 15 amino acids. The ends were cut back, 1 base at V and 3 bases at J, with 14 bases in the middle.

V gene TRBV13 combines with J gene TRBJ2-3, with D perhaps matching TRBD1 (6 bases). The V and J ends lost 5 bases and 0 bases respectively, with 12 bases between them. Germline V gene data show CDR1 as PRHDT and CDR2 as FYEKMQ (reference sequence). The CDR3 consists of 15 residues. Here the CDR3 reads CASSTYGGSTDTQYF. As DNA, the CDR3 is TGTGCCAGCAGCACCTATGGGGGCAGCACAGATACGCAGTATTTT.